This record covers a single T cell receptor beta chain. The data derive from a study of cytomegalovirus exposure and HLA in healthy donors. Germline-derived CDR1 and CDR2 are LNHNV and YYDKDF (reference sequence). V gave up 0 bases and J gave up 1 base, with 15 bases separating them. The CDR3 extends over 17 amino acids. PCR primers comprised 60 Vbeta and 13 Jbeta primers. Produced via immunoSEQ multiplex PCR; TCRdb's table is partial and in-frame only. Of approximately 150,000 clones listed, under 70% were seen once; the top ten hold around 9.3%. The sequencing input was PBMCs. The chain uses TRBV15 and TRBJ1-1, with D unresolved. The receptor comes from a man aged 25-45 years in good health and CMV-seropositive. The CDR3 reads CATSREYITEPNTEAFF. The CDR3 nucleotides are TGTGCCACCAGCAGAGAATATATAACAGAGCCGAACACTGAAGCTTTCTTT.